This TCR beta chain emerged from a study of blood T cells in healthy people across ages. Alongside a J-beta primer mix, a sample-barcoded 5' primer served in a second PCR lasting roughly 7 to 11 cycles. TCRdb re-analysed the 5' RACE reads in MiXCR, keeping a single row per CDR3 protein. Of some 1.6 million distinct CDR3 sequences listed, around 36% are singletons. Healthy Caucasian individuals from Russia aged 6 to 90 were enrolled as donors. Drawing of peripheral blood yielded 8.5 to 10 milliliters from each donor. Note on this clonotype: Its cognate antigen is unknown.

V lost 4 bases, J lost 5 bases, and 13 bases lay in between. The V gene's germline CDR1 is SGDLS and CDR2 YYNGEE. CDR3 length: 15 residues. The study's findings and limits: Long-lived and aged donors differed, with more naive CD4+ cells and higher diversity in the long-lived.

The TCR was taken from a woman younger than 45 in good health. What was sequenced was blood. The V gene is TRBV9, the J gene TRBJ1-6; no reliable D call. The CDR3 DNA is TGTGCCAGCAGCCTCCGGACCGAACATAATTCACCCCTCCACTTT. Translating it yields CASSLRTEHNSPLHF.